The 16 T cell receptor beta chains below all came from one sample that was sequenced in a study of blood T cell repertoires in COVID-19. Assay: immunoSEQ multiplex PCR; the TCRdb copy retains only in-frame clones and omits some. The data show approximately 37,000 clones, around 92% seen once. Sequenced material: peripheral blood. The source is a woman over 75 with acute or convalescent COVID-19.

V is TRBV5-4 and J is TRBJ1-3; no firm D call. Per the germline V gene, CDR1 is SGHNT and CDR2 is YYREEE (reference sequence). Deletions cut 2 bases from V and 2 bases from J, with 8 bases between. The CDR3 consists of 14 residues. CDR3 DNA sequence: TGTGCCAGCAGCTTCGTCGGGGCTGGAAACACCATATATTTT. It encodes CASSFVGAGNTIYF.

V and J are TRBV3-1 (or the pseudogene TRBV3-2) and TRBJ1-1; 8 bases are shared with TRBD1. The ends lost 5 bases at V and 5 bases at J; junction bases unmatched: 7. CDR1 is LGHDT and CDR2 is YNNKEL in the germline V gene (reference sequence). The CDR3 runs to 14 residues. The CDR3 nucleotides read TGTGCCAGCAGCTCGGGACAGGTTATGACTGAAGCTTTCTTT. It specifies CASSSGQVMTEAFF.

This clone has only one observation. The chain has TRBV19 and TRBJ1-2; TRBD1 is a possible D gene (5 bases). The germline CDR1 and CDR2 sequences are LNHDA and SQIVND (reference sequence). With 6 bases removed from V and 4 bases from J, the gap between germline ends came to 18 bases. The CDR3 has 15 amino acids. Here the CDR3 DNA reads TGTGCCAGTAGCCCTCCCCAGGGAATGGGCTATGGCTACACCTTC. It encodes CASSPPQGMGYGYTF.

The rearrangement uses TRBV11-2 and TRBJ1-6, with D perhaps matching TRBD1 (5 bases). V was clipped by 1 base and J by 5 bases, with 9 bases between them. This CDR3 has 15 amino acids. CDR1 is SGHAT and CDR2 is FQNNGV in the germline V gene. Here the CDR3 DNA reads TGTGCCAGCAGCTTAGCCAGGGCCCATAATTCACCCCTCCACTTT. This sequence encodes CASSLARAHNSPLHF.

The rearrangement uses TRBV5-1 and TRBJ1-1; D is unresolved. This CDR3 is 12 amino acids long. CDR1 is SGHRS and CDR2 is YFSETQ in the germline V gene. Trimming pared 0 bases from V and 4 bases from J, leaving 4 bases between. The CDR3: CASSLVGTEAFF. Here the CDR3 DNA reads TGCGCCAGCAGCTTGGTCGGCACTGAAGCTTTCTTT.

The chain joins TRBV5-1 to TRBJ1-2, with D possibly matching TRBD1 (5 bases). Germline CDR1 and CDR2: SGHRS and YFSETQ. There are 15 residues in the CDR3. The germline V and J ends were trimmed by 4 bases and 2 bases, with 15 bases remaining between them. CDR3 region: CASSPQGGTNYGYTF. CDR3 nucleotides: TGCGCCAGCAGCCCTCAGGGTGGTACGAACTATGGCTACACCTTC.

The V and J genes are TRBV2 and TRBJ2-1; 8 bases agree with TRBD1. J gave up 5 bases and V 3 bases, and 3 bases lay outside the gene matches. This CDR3 is built from 14 residues. CDR1 is SNHLY and CDR2 is FYNNEI in the germline V gene. CDR3 sequence: CASSDRTGNNEQFF. The CDR3, as DNA: TGTGCCAGCAGTGACCGGACAGGGAACAATGAGCAGTTCTTC.

This clone was found once. A read error may account for a junction end that differs from germline. The CDR3 is CASSIPPGKLFF. CDR3 nucleotides: TGTGCCAGTAGTATCCCCCCCGGGAAGCTGTTTTTT. The chain couples TRBV19 to TRBJ2-2; D might be TRBD2 (5 bases). Germline V CDR1 and CDR2: LNHDA, SQIVND (reference sequence). This CDR3 region has 12 residues.

The V gene is TRBV6-4, the J gene TRBJ1-2; TRBD1 aligns across 7 bases. J was trimmed by 7 bases and V by 4 bases; bases with no gene match: 15. CDR1 is MRHNA and CDR2 is SNTAGT in the germline V gene. This CDR3 is built from 16 residues. CDR3 amino acids: CASSVEGTAGNSGYTF. In DNA form, the CDR3 reads TGTGCCAGCAGTGTAGAAGGGACAGCTGGGAACAGTGGCTACACCTTC.

The chain links TRBV30 to TRBJ1-2; 7 bases map to TRBD1. The V gene's germline CDR1 is GTSNPN and CDR2 SVGIG (reference sequence). Unmatched junction bases numbered 8, after V lost 2 bases and J lost 14 bases. This CDR3 contains 11 residues. CDR3 DNA: TGTGCCTGGAGTTCTGGACAGGCGGAGACCTTC. Its translation is CAWSSGQAETF.

In DNA, the CDR3 is TGTGCCAGCAGCTTAGAACGGGGGTTTCAGTACTTC. Encoded protein: CASSLERGFQYF. The chain is built from TRBV7-2 and TRBJ2-4; D is possibly TRBD2 (6 bases). V was cut by 1 base and J by 11 bases, with 9 bases left in between. Germline CDR1 SGHTA, CDR2 FQGNSA. The CDR3 loop spans 12 amino acids.

V and J are TRBV11-3 and TRBJ1-3, with no clear D. Trimming removed 5 bases from V and 0 bases from J, with 17 bases in between. The CDR3 has 17 amino acids. Germline lookup yields CDR1 SGHNT and CDR2 YENEEA. The CDR3 DNA follows: TGTGCCAGCAGCATGCCTACTAGGCGGGACTCTGGAAACACCATATATTTT. The encoded protein is CASSMPTRRDSGNTIYF.

The chain uses TRBV19 and TRBJ1-5, with 7 bases identical to TRBD1. Losses at the gene ends were 8 bases for V and 5 bases for J; bases not matched to a gene: 15. CDR3 length: 16 residues. Germline V gene lookup returns CDR1 LNHDA and CDR2 SQIVND (reference sequence). The CDR3 loop is CASQYRDSETYQPQHF. The CDR3 bases are TGTGCCAGTCAATATCGGGACAGCGAGACCTATCAGCCCCAGCATTTT.

The chain carries TRBV9 and TRBJ2-7; possible D gene TRBD1, 5 bases. The germline gives CDR1 SGDLS, CDR2 YYNGEE. Trimming shortened V by 0 bases and J by 0 bases, and 10 bases separated the two germline ends. The CDR3 is made up of 15 amino acids. The CDR3 is CASSVDPGPSYEQYF. The CDR3 region has the DNA TGTGCCAGCAGCGTAGATCCAGGGCCCTCCTACGAGCAGTACTTC.

This clone is a singleton in its sample. This sequence joins TRBV7-2 and TRBJ1-1, with D maybe TRBD1 (5 bases). Germline loops: CDR1 SGHTA, CDR2 FQGNSA. The ends were cut back, 1 base at V and 5 bases at J, with 14 bases in the middle. This CDR3 spans 15 amino acids. As DNA, the CDR3 is TGTGCCAGCAGCTTAGAAGCAGGGCGAACGACTGAAGCTTTCTTT. As protein: CASSLEAGRTTEAFF.

This chain's CDR3 is CSVAQGADTEAFF. The CDR3 DNA follows: TGCAGCGTCGCACAGGGGGCAGATACTGAAGCTTTCTTT. This chain connects TRBV29-1 to TRBJ1-1, with TRBD1 matching 9 bases. V shed 6 bases and J 5 bases; nucleotides not matched to a gene: 7. Germline lookup yields CDR1 SQVTM and CDR2 ANQGSEA. This CDR3 contains 13 residues. The whole variable domain, remainder taken from reference TRBV29-1 and TRBJ1-1, is SAVISQKPSRDICQRGTSLTIQCQVDSQVTMMFWYRQQPGQSLTLIATANQGSEATYESGFVIDKFPISRPNLTFSTLTVSNMSPEDSSIYLCSVAQGADTEAFFGQGTRLTVV.